The clone carrying this T cell receptor beta chain was detected only a few times. Its antigen remains unknown. Nobody wrote down the CMV serostatus of this donor. Primers included in the PCR were 60 Vbeta and 13 Jbeta primers. Measured with immunoSEQ multiplex PCR; TCRdb has only the in-frame clones, and not every one. The repertoire includes over 85,000 clones, around 63% of them detected once, and about 4.4% sits in the top ten. The sample comes from a study of cytomegalovirus exposure and HLA in healthy donors. Study at large: Earlier work reported 95 million to 130 million unique TCR beta sequences from 150 million to 200 million T cells.

Study-wide results and caveats: One variant, a missense change in DCLRE1C, was linked in a later analysis to TCR beta V- and J-gene trimming.

The CDR3 has 13 residues. Germline CDR1 reads GTSNPN; CDR2 reads SVGIG (reference sequence). V lost 3 bases to trimming and J lost 9 bases; unmatched junction nucleotides: 10. The sample comprised PBMCs. The chain uses TRBV30 and TRBJ2-7; 8 nucleotides line up with TRBD1. The receptor's source is a human donor in good health. The CDR3 spells CAWSPDRDFWQYF. CDR3 nucleotide sequence: TGTGCCTGGAGCCCGGACAGGGACTTTTGGCAGTACTTC.